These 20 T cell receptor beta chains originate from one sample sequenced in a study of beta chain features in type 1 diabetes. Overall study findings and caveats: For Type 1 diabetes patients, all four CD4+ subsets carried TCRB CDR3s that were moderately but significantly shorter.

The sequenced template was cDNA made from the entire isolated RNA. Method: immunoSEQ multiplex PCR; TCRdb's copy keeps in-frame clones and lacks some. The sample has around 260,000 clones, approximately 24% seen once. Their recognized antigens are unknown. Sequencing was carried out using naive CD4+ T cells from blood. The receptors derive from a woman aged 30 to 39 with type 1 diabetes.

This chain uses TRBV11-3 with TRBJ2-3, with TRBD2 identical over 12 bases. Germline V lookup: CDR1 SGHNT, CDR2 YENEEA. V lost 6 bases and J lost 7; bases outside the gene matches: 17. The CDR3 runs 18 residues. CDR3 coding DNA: TGTGCCAGCAGACTCGTTCCCGCAAGGACTAGCGGGAAGAATACGCAGTATTTT. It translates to CASRLVPARTSGKNTQYF.

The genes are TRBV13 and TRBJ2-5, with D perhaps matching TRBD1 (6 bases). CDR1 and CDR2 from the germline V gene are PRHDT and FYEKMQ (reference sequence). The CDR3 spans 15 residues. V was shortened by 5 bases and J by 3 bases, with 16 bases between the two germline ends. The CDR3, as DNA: TGTGCCAGCAGCCGCCTGGGGGCAGGGGAAGAGACCCAGTACTTC. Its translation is CASSRLGAGEETQYF.

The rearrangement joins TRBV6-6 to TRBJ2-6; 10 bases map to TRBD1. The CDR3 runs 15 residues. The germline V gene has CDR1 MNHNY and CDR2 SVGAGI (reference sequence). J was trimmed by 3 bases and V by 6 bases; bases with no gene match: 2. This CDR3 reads CASSDRGLGANVLTF. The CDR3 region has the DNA TGTGCCAGCAGCGACAGGGGGCTTGGGGCCAACGTCCTGACTTTC.

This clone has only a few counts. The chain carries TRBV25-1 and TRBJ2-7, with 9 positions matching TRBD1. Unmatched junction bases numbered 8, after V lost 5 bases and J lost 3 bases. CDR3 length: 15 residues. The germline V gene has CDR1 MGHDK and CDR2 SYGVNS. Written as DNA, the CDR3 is TGTGCCAGCAGTCCCCTGGGACAGGGAGTCTACGAGCAGTACTTC. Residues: CASSPLGQGVYEQYF.

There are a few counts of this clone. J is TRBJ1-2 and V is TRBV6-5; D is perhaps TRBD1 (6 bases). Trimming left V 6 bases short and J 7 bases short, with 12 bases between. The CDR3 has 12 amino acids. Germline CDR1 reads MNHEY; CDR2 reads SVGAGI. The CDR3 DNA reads TGTGCCAGCAGAATTACAGGGTTTGGCTACACCTTC. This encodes CASRITGFGYTF.

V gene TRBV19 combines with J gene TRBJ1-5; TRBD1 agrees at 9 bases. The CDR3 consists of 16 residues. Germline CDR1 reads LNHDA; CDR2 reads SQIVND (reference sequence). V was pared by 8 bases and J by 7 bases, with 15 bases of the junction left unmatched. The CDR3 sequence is CASSGTGSWLGQPQHF. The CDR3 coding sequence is TGTGCCAGTTCCGGGACAGGGTCTTGGTTGGGGCAGCCCCAGCATTTT.

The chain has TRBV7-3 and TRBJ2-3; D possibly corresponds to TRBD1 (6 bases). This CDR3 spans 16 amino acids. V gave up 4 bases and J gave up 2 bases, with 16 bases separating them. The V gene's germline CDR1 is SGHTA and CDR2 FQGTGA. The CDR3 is CASSSGLTGPTDTQYF. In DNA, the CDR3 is TGTGCCAGCAGCTCCGGGTTAACAGGGCCCACAGATACGCAGTATTTT.

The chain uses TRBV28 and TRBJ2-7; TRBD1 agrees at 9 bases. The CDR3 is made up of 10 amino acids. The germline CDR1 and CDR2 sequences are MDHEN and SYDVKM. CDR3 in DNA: TGTGCCAGCAGTTCCGGGACAGGGTGGGTC. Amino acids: CASSSGTGWV.

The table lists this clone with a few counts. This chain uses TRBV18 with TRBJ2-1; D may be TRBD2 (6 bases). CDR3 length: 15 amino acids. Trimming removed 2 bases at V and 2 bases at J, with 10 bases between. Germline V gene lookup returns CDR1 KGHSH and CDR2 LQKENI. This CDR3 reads CASSPGGSPYNEQFF. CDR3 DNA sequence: TGTGCCAGCTCACCAGGAGGGAGCCCCTACAATGAGCAGTTCTTC. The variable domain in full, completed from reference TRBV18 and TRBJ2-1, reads NAGVMQNPRHLVRRRGQEARLRCSPMKGHSHVYWYRQLPEEGLKFMVYLQKENIIDESGMPKERFSAEFPKEGPSILRIQQVVRGDSAAYFCASSPGGSPYNEQFFGPGTRLTVL.

Here the CDR3 reads CASSRETVNTEAFF. In nucleotides, the CDR3 is TGCGCCAGCAGCCGTGAGACAGTGAACACTGAAGCTTTCTTT. The V gene is TRBV4-1, the J gene TRBJ1-1, with a possible D match to TRBD1 (5 bases). CDR1 and CDR2 (germline): MGHRA, YSYEKL. CDR3 length: 14 amino acids. V gave up 4 bases and J gave up 0 bases, with 9 bases separating them.

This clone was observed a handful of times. CDR3 nucleotide sequence: TGTGCCAGCAGCGTAGGGGGACTAGCGGGAGCTGGAGAGACCCAGTACTTC. Translating it yields CASSVGGLAGAGETQYF. The rearrangement uses TRBV9 and TRBJ2-5; 14 nucleotides match TRBD2. Germline V gene data show CDR1 as SGDLS and CDR2 as YYNGEE. The CDR3 has 17 amino acids. The J segment lost 4 bases and the V segment lost 0 bases, leaving 5 bases of the junction unmatched.

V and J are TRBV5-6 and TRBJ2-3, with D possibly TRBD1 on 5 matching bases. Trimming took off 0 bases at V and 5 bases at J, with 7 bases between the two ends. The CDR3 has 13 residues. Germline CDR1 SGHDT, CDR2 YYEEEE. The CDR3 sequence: CASSLVGEDTQYF. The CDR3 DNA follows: TGTGCCAGCAGCTTGGTAGGGGAAGATACGCAGTATTTT.

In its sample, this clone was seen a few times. This chain's CDR3 is CASSSLHQTGKSAGELFF. In DNA, the CDR3 is TGTGCCAGCAGCTCGCTACACCAAACAGGGAAGAGCGCCGGGGAGCTGTTTTTT. This sequence joins TRBV7-9 and TRBJ2-2; D is perhaps TRBD1 (6 bases). The V gene lost 4 bases and the J gene lost 6 bases, with 24 bases spanning the gap. Germline-derived CDR1 and CDR2 are SEHNR and FQNEAQ (reference sequence). CDR3 length: 18 residues.

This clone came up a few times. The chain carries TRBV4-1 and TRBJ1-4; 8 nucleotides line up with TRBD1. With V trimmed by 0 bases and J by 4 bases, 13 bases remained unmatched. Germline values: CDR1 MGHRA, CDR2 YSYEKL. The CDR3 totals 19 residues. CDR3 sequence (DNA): TGCGCCAGCAGCCAAGAAACCGGATGGGGGACAGGTTTTAATGAAAAACTGTTTTTT. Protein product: CASSQETGWGTGFNEKLFF.

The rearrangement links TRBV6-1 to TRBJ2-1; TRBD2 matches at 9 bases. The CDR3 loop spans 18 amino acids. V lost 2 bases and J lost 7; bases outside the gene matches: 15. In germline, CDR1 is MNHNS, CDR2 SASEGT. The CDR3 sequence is CASSERVVAGEGGNEQFF. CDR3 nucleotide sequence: TGTGCCAGCAGTGAAAGAGTTGTAGCGGGAGAGGGGGGGAATGAGCAGTTCTTC.

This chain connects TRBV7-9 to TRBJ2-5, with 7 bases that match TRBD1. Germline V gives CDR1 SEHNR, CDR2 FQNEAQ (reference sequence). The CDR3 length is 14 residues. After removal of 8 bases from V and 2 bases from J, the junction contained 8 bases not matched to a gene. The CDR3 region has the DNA TGTGCCAGCGGATTAGGGGGACAGCAAGAGACCCAGTACTTC. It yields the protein CASGLGGQQETQYF.

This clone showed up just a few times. The CDR3 DNA sequence: TGTGCGACCAACAGGGGGAACACCGGGGAGCTGTTTTTT. Protein product: CATNRGNTGELFF. The rearrangement links TRBV27 to TRBJ2-2; 7 bases are a match to TRBD1. Germline CDR1 and CDR2: MNHEY and SMNVEV (reference sequence). This CDR3 is 13 amino acids long.

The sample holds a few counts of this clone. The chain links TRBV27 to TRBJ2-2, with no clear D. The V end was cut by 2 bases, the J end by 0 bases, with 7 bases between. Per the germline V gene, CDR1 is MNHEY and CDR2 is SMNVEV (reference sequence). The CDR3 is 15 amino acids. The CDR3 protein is CASSLDGSNTGELFF. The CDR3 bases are TGTGCCAGCAGTTTAGACGGGTCGAACACCGGGGAGCTGTTTTTT.

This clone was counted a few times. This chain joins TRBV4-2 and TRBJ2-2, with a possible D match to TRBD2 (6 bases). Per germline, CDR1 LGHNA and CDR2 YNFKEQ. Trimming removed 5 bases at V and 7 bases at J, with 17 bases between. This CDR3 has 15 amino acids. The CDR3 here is CASSKQMGGGGELFF. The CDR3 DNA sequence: TGTGCCAGCAGCAAGCAGATGGGAGGAGGCGGGGAGCTGTTTTTT.

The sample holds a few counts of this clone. The CDR3 here is CASSSHSGRATDTQYF. Written as DNA, the CDR3 is TGTGCCAGCAGCTCCCATAGCGGGAGGGCGACAGATACGCAGTATTTT. This rearrangement joins TRBV7-2 to TRBJ2-3, with TRBD2 identical over 11 bases. CDR3 length: 16 residues. The V gene's germline CDR1 is SGHTA and CDR2 FQGNSA. V was pared by 4 bases and J by 3 bases, with 6 bases of the junction left unmatched.